A selection of T cell receptor beta chains follows, all from one sample in a study of T cell changes during pregnancy in multiple sclerosis. Sequencing used immunoSEQ multiplex PCR; TCRdb keeps in-frame clones, though not all of them. The data show around 67,000 clones, with roughly 90% seen just once and more than 8% held by the top ten. Sequenced material: peripheral blood, taken after pregnancy. These receptors were collected from a female donor in good health, enrolled as a control in a pregnancy study. The CDR3 runs from the conserved cysteine through the conserved F or W. D genes are given only for firm matches. Rows give clone size only sometimes, using once, few, many, or a class for an expanded clone.

size	V	D	J	DNA	CDR3
.	TRBV27	.	TRBJ2-1	TGTGCCAGCAGTTTGGACAGTAGATCCTACAATGAGCAGTTCTTC	CASSLDSRSYNEQFF
.	TRBV15	.	TRBJ1-2	TGTGCCACCAGCTCGGTCAATGAATTTTATGGCTACACCTTC	CATSSVNEFYGYTF
.	TRBV29-1	TRBD2	TRBJ2-7	TGCAGCGTTGAAGATCCTAGCGGGGGGCCCTACGAGCAGTACTTC	CSVEDPSGGPYEQYF
.	TRBV15	.	TRBJ1-4	TGTGCCACCAGCAGTAGTGATGGAGGCCGTGAAAAACTGTTTTTT	CATSSSDGGREKLFF
.	TRBV19	.	TRBJ2-7	TGTGCCAGTAGTTGGGGGCGAAGCTCCTACGAGCAGTACTTC	CASSWGRSSYEQYF
once	TRBV30	TRBD1	TRBJ2-7	TGTGCCTGGGGGCTTGGGACAGAGAACTACGAGCAGTACTTC	CAWGLGTENYEQYF
.	TRBV5-1	TRBD2	TRBJ2-1	TGCGCCAGCGGGCTCACTAGCGGGAGCTACAATGAGCAGTTCTTC	CASGLTSGSYNEQFF
.	TRBV27	TRBD1	TRBJ2-3	TGTGCCAGCAGTTTTTCAGGGGGCCCAGATACGCAGTATTTT	CASSFSGGPDTQYF
.	TRBV5-6	.	TRBJ2-2	TGTGCCAGCAGCCTCCCGACAGAGACCGGGGAGCTGTTTTTT	CASSLPTETGELFF
.	TRBV7-9	.	TRBJ1-2	TGTGCCAGCAGCTTATCAGGCAGGGTCGATGGCTACACCTTC	CASSLSGRVDGYTF
.	TRBV10-2	.	TRBJ1-4	TGCGCCAGCAGCCTAAATGAAAAACTGTTTTTT	CASSLNEKLFF
.	TRBV6-1	TRBD2	TRBJ2-5	TGTGCCAGCAGTGAAACGACTAGCGGGAGGGAGACCCAGTACTTC	CASSETTSGRETQYF
.	TRBV6-1	.	TRBJ2-5	TGTGCCAGCAGCCTCACTCCCCAAGAGACCCAGTACTTC	CASSLTPQETQYF
.	TRBV10-3	TRBD2	TRBJ2-1	TGTGCCATCAGCGGGACTAGCGGGAGTGGTGAGCAGTTCTTC	CAISGTSGSGEQFF
.	TRBV11-2	TRBD1	TRBJ1-5	TGTGCCAGCAGCTTAGATTGGCAGGGGGCCCAGCCCCAGCATTTT	CASSLDWQGAQPQHF
.	TRBV6-5	.	TRBJ2-1	TGTGCCAGCAGTTACTCCAGGGAGCAGTTCTTC	CASSYSREQFF
.	TRBV7-8	.	TRBJ1-3	TGTGCCAGCAGCTTAACAACAGGGCTAAGCTCTGGAAACACCATATATTTT	CASSLTTGLSSGNTIYF
.	TRBV2	TRBD1	TRBJ1-5	TGTGCCAGCAGTACTACCCTTCCGGGACAGGGGGATTATCAGCCCCAGCATTTT	CASSTTLPGQGDYQPQHF
.	TRBV6-4	TRBD2	TRBJ2-2	TGTGCCAGCAGTGTTAGCGGGAGTAGTGGCGGGGAGCTGTTTTTT	CASSVSGSSGGELFF
.	TRBV6-5	.	TRBJ1-2	TGTGCCAGCAGCCCCGGAGTCGTGGGCTATGGCTACACCTTC	CASSPGVVGYGYTF
.	TRBV7-2	.	TRBJ2-2	TGTGCCAGCAGCCCAACAGCTTCGAACACCGGGGAGCTGTTTTTT	CASSPTASNTGELFF
.	TRBV19	TRBD1	TRBJ2-1	TGTGCCAGTAGTATAGATCCCGGACAGGGGCTTTACAATGAGCAGTTCTTC	CASSIDPGQGLYNEQFF
.	TRBV14	.	TRBJ2-1	TGTGCCAGCAGCCTCTATGTGGGAGTGGCCTACAATGAGCAGTTCTTC	CASSLYVGVAYNEQFF
.	TRBV25-1	TRBD1	TRBJ1-1	TGTGCCAGCAGATCCGGGACAGGGGGCAGGAACACTGAAGCTTTCTTT	CASRSGTGGRNTEAFF
once	TRBV28	.	TRBJ1-5	TGTGCCAGCAGTCTCCCAAGCTTTGGCAATCAGCCCCAGCATTTT	CASSLPSFGNQPQHF
.	TRBV2	TRBD2	TRBJ2-7	TGTGCCATACTAGCGGGATCCTACGAGCAGTACTTC	CAILAGSYEQYF
once	TRBV5-1	.	TRBJ1-2	TGCGCCAGCAGCTTGGGCAGGGAGGGCTCCGGCTACACCTTC	CASSLGREGSGYTF
.	TRBV5-4	.	TRBJ2-5	TGTGCCAGCAGCTCGTCAGGCTCCGGACTGGAGACCCAGTACTTC	CASSSSGSGLETQYF
.	TRBV7-7	TRBD2	TRBJ2-1	TGTGCTAGCAGCTTGGGACTAGCGGGGGGTGAGCAGTTCTTC	CASSLGLAGGEQFF
.	TRBV15	TRBD2	TRBJ2-2	TGTGCCACCAGCAGAGATCTACTAGCGGGAGTAACCGGGGAGCTGTTTTTT	CATSRDLLAGVTGELFF
.	TRBV28	TRBD1	TRBJ2-3	TGTGCCAGCAGTCCTGCCTCCCTAGGGGGCGGGACAGATACGCAGTATTTT	CASSPASLGGGTDTQYF
.	TRBV11-3	.	TRBJ1-1	TGTGCCAGCAGGGGCAGCCAGGGGACTGAAGCTTTCTTT	CASRGSQGTEAFF
.	TRBV4-1	.	TRBJ1-5	TGCGCCAGCAGCTCTATGCCCCAGCATTTT	CASSSMPQHF
.	TRBV14	.	TRBJ2-1	TGTGCCAGCAGCCAAGAGGCGGGGAGCCTTAATGAGCAGTTCTTC	CASSQEAGSLNEQFF
.	TRBV4-1	.	TRBJ2-1	TGCGCCAGCAGCCAAGATGCGGGACCCTACAATGAGCAGTTCTTC	CASSQDAGPYNEQFF
.	TRBV12-5	TRBD1	TRBJ1-2	TGTGCTAGTGGTTCATGGCAGGGGGCCTCGGAGGGCTACACCTTC	CASGSWQGASEGYTF
.	TRBV30	TRBD1	TRBJ2-6	TGTGCCTTCGGACAGGGTAGAGCTGGGGCCAACGTCCTGACTTTC	CAFGQGRAGANVLTF
.	TRBV6-6	TRBD1	TRBJ1-2	TGTGCCAGCAGTTACCCCGGGACAGGGGGCTATGGCTACACCTTC	CASSYPGTGGYGYTF
.	TRBV11-3	TRBD2	TRBJ2-1	TGTGCCAGCAGCTTAAGGCCCCCTACTAGCGGTCAAGGAGGTGAGCAGTTCTTC	CASSLRPPTSGQGGEQFF
.	TRBV19	.	TRBJ1-3	TGTGCCAGTACCCCCGGGTTCAACACCATATATTTT	CASTPGFNTIYF
.	TRBV7-2	.	TRBJ2-7	TGTGCCAGCAGCGATAGCCTCAAAGACAGGTCTTACGAGCAGTACTTC	CASSDSLKDRSYEQYF
.	TRBV2	TRBD1	TRBJ2-3	TGTGCCAGCAGAAAGACAGGGGTTAGCACAGATACGCAGTATTTT	CASRKTGVSTDTQYF
once	TRBV4-2	.	TRBJ1-2	TGTGCCAGCAGCCAAGCCGGGAACTATGGCTACACCTTC	CASSQAGNYGYTF
.	TRBV7-9	TRBD1	TRBJ1-1	TGTGCCAGCAGCTTAGATGCAGGGGGCGTGTGGGACACTGAAGCTTTCTTT	CASSLDAGGVWDTEAFF
few	TRBV29-1	TRBD1	TRBJ1-1	TGCAGCGTGCCGGGACAGGGTGGGGTAACTGAAGCTTTCTTT	CSVPGQGGVTEAFF
.	TRBV19	TRBD1	TRBJ2-2	TGTGCCAGTGACGGGACAGGGGGATCGAACACCGGGGAGCTGTTTTTT	CASDGTGGSNTGELFF
.	TRBV6-1	TRBD2	TRBJ2-7	TGTGCCAGCAGGATCACTAGCGGGAGGCCCTACGAGCAGTACTTC	CASRITSGRPYEQYF
.	TRBV6-1	.	TRBJ2-5	TGTGCCAGCACCGACAGGCTAGGGGAGACCCAGTACTTC	CASTDRLGETQYF
.	TRBV7-9	TRBD1	TRBJ1-1	TGTGCCAGCAGCGCCAGACAGGGCGCGAACACTGAAGCTTTCTTT	CASSARQGANTEAFF
.	TRBV5-8	.	TRBJ2-7	TGTGCCAGCAGCTCCCAATACGAGCAGTACTTC	CASSSQYEQYF
.	TRBV7-2	TRBD1	TRBJ1-2	TGTGCCAGCAGTTACGTACAGGGGGTGGGAGGCTACACCTTC	CASSYVQGVGGYTF
.	TRBV30	.	TRBJ1-4	TGTGCCTGGAGCCGGGATGTTAATGAAAAACTGTTTTTT	CAWSRDVNEKLFF
.	TRBV10-3	TRBD1	TRBJ1-1	TGTGCCATCAGTGGGGGAACACAGGGGTACACTGAAGCTTTCTTT	CAISGGTQGYTEAFF
.	TRBV6-6	.	TRBJ1-2	TGTGCCAGCAGCCCCGGGGGGGGGTCATACGGCTACACCTTC	CASSPGGGSYGYTF
.	TRBV29-1	TRBD2	TRBJ2-3	TGCAGCGTCTTATATACTAGCGGGGGGGCAGATACGCAGTATTTT	CSVLYTSGGADTQYF
once	TRBV6-5	.	TRBJ1-2	TGTGCCAGCAGTTATCGGCAAGGAGGTGGCTACACCTTC	CASSYRQGGGYTF